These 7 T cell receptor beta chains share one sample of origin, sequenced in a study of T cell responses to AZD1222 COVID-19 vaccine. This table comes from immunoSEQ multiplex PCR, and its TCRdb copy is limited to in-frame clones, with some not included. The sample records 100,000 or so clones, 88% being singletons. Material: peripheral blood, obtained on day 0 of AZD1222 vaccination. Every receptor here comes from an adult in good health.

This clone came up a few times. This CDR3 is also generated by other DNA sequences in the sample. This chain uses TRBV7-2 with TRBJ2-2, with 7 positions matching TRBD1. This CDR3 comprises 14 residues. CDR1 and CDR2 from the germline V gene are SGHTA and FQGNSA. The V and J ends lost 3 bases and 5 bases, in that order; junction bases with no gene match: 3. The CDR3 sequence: CASSFNRGTGELFF. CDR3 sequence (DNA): TGTGCCAGCAGCTTCAACAGGGGAACCGGGGAGCTGTTTTTT.

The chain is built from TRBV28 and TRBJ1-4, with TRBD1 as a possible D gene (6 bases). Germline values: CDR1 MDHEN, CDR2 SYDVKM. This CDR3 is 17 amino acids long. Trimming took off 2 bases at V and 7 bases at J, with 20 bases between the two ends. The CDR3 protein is CASSLGGQGRGGEKLFF. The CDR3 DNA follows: TGTGCCAGCAGTTTAGGGGGGCAGGGACGGGGTGGTGAAAAACTGTTTTTT. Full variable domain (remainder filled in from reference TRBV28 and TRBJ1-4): DVKVTQSSRYLVKRTGEKVFLECVQDMDHENMFWYRQDPGLGLRLIYFSYDVKMKEKGDIPEGYSVSREKKERFSLILESASTNQTSMYLCASSLGGQGRGGEKLFFGSGTQLSVL.

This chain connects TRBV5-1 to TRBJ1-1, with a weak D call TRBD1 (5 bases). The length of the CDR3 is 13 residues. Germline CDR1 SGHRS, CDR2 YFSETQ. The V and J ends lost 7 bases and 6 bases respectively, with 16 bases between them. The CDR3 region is CASQRDLDAEAFF. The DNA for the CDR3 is TGCGCCAGCCAACGGGACCTAGACGCTGAAGCTTTCTTT.

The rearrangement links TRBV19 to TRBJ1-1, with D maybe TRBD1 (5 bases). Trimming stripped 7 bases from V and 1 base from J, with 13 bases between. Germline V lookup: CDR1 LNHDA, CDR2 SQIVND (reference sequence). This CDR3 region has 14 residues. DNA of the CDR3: TGTGCCAGTATGCAGGGCCGGGGGAACACTGAAGCTTTCTTT. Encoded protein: CASMQGRGNTEAFF.

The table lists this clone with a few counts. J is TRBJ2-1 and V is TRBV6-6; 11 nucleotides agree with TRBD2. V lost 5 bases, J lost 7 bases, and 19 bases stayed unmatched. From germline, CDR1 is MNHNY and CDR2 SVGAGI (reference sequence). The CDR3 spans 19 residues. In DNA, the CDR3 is TGTGCCAGCAGTCCTCTTCCCGGACTAGCGGGCGGGCCTGGGAATGAGCAGTTCTTC. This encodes CASSPLPGLAGGPGNEQFF.

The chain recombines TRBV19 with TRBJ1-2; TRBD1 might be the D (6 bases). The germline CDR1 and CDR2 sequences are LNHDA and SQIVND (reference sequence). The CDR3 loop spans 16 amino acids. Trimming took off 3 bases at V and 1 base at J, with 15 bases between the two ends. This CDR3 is CASSIPETGNNYGYTF. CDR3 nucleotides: TGTGCCAGTAGTATTCCGGAGACAGGCAATAACTATGGCTACACCTTC.

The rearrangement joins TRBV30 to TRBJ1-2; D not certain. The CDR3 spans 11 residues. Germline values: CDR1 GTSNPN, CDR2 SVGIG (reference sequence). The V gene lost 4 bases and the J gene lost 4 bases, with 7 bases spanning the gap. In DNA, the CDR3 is TGTGCCTGGATGCGCAGCTATGGCTACACCTTC. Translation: CAWMRSYGYTF.